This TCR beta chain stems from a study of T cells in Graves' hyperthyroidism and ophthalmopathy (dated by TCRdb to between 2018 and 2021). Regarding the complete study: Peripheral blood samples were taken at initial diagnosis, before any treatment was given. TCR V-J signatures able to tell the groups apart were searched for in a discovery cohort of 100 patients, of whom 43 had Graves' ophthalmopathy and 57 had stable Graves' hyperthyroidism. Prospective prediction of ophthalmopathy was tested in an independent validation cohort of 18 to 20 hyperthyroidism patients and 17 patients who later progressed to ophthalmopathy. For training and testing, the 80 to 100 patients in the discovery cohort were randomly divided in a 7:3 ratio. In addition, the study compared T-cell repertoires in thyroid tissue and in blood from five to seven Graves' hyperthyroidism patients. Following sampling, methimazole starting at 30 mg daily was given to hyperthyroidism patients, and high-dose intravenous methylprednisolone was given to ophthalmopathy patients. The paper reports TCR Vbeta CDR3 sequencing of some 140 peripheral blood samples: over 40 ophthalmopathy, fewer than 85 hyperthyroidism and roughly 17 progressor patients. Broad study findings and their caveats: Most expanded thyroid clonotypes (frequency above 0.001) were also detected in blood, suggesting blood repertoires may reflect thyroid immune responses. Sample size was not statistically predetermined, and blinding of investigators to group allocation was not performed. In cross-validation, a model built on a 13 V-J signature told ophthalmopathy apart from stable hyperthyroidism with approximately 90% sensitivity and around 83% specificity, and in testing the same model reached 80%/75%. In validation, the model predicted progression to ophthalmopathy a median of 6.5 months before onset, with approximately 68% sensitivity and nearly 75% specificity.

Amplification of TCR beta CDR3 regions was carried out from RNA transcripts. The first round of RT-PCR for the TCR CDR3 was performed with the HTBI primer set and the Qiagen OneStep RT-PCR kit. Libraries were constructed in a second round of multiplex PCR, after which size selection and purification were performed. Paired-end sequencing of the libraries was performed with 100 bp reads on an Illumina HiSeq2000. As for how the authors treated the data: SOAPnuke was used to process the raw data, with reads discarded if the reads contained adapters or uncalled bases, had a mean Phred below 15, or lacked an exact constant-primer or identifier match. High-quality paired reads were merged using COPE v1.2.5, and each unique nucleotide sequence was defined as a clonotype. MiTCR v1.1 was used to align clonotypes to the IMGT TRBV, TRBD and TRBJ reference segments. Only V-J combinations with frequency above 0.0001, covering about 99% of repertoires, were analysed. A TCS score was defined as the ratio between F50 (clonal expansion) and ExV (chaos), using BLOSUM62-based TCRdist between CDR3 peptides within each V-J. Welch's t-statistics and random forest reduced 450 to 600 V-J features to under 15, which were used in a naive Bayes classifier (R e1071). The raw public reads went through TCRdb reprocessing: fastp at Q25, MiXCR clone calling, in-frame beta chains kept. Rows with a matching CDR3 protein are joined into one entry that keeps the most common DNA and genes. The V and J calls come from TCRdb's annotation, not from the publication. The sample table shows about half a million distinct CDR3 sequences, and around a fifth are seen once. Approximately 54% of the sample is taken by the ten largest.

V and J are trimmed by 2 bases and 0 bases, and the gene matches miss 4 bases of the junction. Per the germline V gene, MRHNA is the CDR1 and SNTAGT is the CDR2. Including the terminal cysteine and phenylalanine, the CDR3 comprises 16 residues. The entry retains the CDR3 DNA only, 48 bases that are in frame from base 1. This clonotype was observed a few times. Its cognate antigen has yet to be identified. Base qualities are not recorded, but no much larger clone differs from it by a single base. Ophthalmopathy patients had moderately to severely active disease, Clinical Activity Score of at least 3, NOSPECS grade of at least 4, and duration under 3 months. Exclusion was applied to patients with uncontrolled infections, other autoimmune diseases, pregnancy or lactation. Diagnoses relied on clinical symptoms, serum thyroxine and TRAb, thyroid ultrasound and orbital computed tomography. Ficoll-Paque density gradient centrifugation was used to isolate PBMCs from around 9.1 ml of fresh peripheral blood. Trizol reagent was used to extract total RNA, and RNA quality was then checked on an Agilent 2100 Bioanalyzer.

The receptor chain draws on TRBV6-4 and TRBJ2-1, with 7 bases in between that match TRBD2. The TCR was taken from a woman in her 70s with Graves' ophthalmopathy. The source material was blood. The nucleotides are TGTGCCAGCAGTGACCTCGGCGGGAGCTCCTACAATGAGCAGTTCTTC. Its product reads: CASSDLGGSSYNEQFF.